This passage covers 23 T cell receptor beta chains from one sample sequenced in a study of Graves' ophthalmopathy and Graves' hyperthyroidism. TCR beta CDR3 amplification used RNA transcripts. The workflow started with a first-round RT-PCR run with HTBI primers and then moved on to a second-round multiplex PCR. Each CDR3 protein is one row after TCRdb ran MiXCR on the multiplex PCR reads. The table lists 650,000 to 800,000 distinct CDR3 sequences, roughly two fifths of them singletons, with 3% to 3.5% in the top ten. The sequencing sample was made of peripheral blood. The receptors derive from an adult man with Graves' ophthalmopathy.

This clonotype was seen repeatedly, ten times or more. V is TRBV20-1 and J is TRBJ1-4; possible D gene TRBD1, 5 bases. Trimming removed 2 bases from V and 8 bases from J, with 12 bases in between. The CDR3 covers 13 residues. Germline CDR1 is DFQATT and CDR2 is SNEGSKA (reference sequence). The CDR3 spells CSARRGAGEKLFF. The CDR3 DNA follows: TGCAGTGCTAGAAGAGGGGCAGGGGAAAAACTGTTTTTT.

The table lists this clonotype with many counts. The gene calls are TRBV2 and TRBJ2-7; a weak D match, TRBD1 (6 bases). Germline CDR1 is SNHLY and CDR2 is FYNNEI. Trimming left V 4 bases short and J 5 bases short, with 12 bases between. The CDR3 loop spans 13 amino acids. CDR3 DNA sequence: TGTGCCAGCAGTGCCTACAGGGTCCACGAGCAGTACTTC. Its translation: CASSAYRVHEQYF.

A single count supports this clonotype. V is TRBV9 and J is TRBJ2-6; D is ambiguous. The V gene's germline CDR1 is SGDLS and CDR2 YYNGEE. Trimming shortened V by 4 bases and J by 12 bases, and 5 bases separated the two germline ends. The length of the CDR3 is 10 residues. CDR3 protein: CASSPSVLTF. In DNA, the CDR3 is TGTGCCAGCAGCCCTTCCGTCCTGACTTTC. Supplemented by reference TRBV9 and TRBJ2-6, the full variable domain reads DSGVTQTPKHLITATGQRVTLRCSPRSGDLSVYWYQQSLDQGLQFLIQYYNGEERAKGNILERFSAQQFPDLHSELNLSSLELGDSALYFCASSPSVLTFGAGSRLTVL.

This chain uses TRBV2 with TRBJ1-5; D is uncertain. CDR1 and CDR2 (germline): SNHLY, FYNNEI. CDR3 length: 9 amino acids. V dropped 5 bases and J dropped 9 bases, with 2 bases sitting between them. In nucleotides, the CDR3 is TGTGCCAGCAGTTCGCCCCAGCATTTT. This sequence encodes CASSSPQHF.

This clonotype was detected many times. The rearrangement uses TRBV20-1 and TRBJ2-5, with 7 bases identical to TRBD1. Germline V gives CDR1 DFQATT, CDR2 SNEGSKA (reference sequence). Trimming cost V 0 bases and J 5 bases; bases outside gene matches: 6. This CDR3 contains 14 residues. CDR3 bases: TGCAGTGCTAGAGATGGGAAGGGGGCCGAGACCCAGTACTTC. Amino acids: CSARDGKGAETQYF.

The V and J genes are TRBV7-9 and TRBJ2-2; 10 bases fit TRBD2. Germline V gives CDR1 SEHNR, CDR2 FQNEAQ (reference sequence). The CDR3 totals 16 residues. The junction had 2 bases not matched to a gene; V was cut back by 3 bases and J by 1 base. Here the CDR3 DNA reads TGTGCCAGCAGCTTCAGACTAGCGGGGAACACCGGGGAGCTGTTTTTT. This encodes CASSFRLAGNTGELFF.

This clonotype showed up many times. The chain couples TRBV7-9 to TRBJ1-2; the D gene is possibly TRBD1 (5 bases). CDR1 and CDR2 (germline): SEHNR, FQNEAQ (reference sequence). There are 14 residues in the CDR3. Deletions cut 7 bases from V and 5 bases from J, with 17 bases between. The CDR3 reads CASNPSGGSYGYTF. For the CDR3, the DNA is TGTGCCAGCAACCCCTCGGGGGGTAGTTATGGCTACACCTTC. Variable domain in full (rest from reference TRBV7-9 and TRBJ1-2): DTGVSQNPRHKITKRGQNVTFRCDPISEHNRLYWYRQTLGQGPEFLTYFQNEAQLEKSRLLSDRFSAERPKGSFSTLEIQRTEQGDSAMYLCASNPSGGSYGYTFGSGTRLTVV.

As for this clonotype: One junction end disagrees with the germline gene, perhaps due to a read error. The chain has TRBV5-6 and TRBJ2-7; TRBD2 matches at 8 bases. The germline CDR1 and CDR2 sequences are SGHDT and YYEEEE. The CDR3 is made up of 14 amino acids. The CDR3 is CASSLAAITSGSHF. The CDR3 coding sequence is TGTGCCAGCAGCTTGGCGGCGATAACTAGCGGATCCCACTTC.

The rearrangement joins TRBV4-1 to TRBJ1-3; TRBD1 is a possible D gene (6 bases). V was clipped by 1 base and J by 8 bases, with 21 bases between them. Germline V lookup: CDR1 MGHRA, CDR2 YSYEKL. There are 17 residues in the CDR3. The CDR3 DNA follows: TGCGCCAGCAGCCAAGTTTTCCTCAGGGGAGGATGGTACACCATATATTTT. As protein: CASSQVFLRGGWYTIYF.

This clonotype came up many times. This rearrangement joins TRBV19 to TRBJ2-7, with TRBD1 matching over 8 bases. CDR3 length: 13 residues. CDR1 LNHDA and CDR2 SQIVND come from the germline V gene (reference sequence). With V trimmed by 9 bases and J by 2 bases, 6 bases remained unmatched. CDR3 coding DNA: TGTGCCAGCAGCTCGGACAGGGCCTACGAGCAGTACTTC. This codes for CASSSDRAYEQYF.

The chain uses TRBV10-3 and TRBJ2-5, with 9 nucleotides matching TRBD1. The trim removed 4 bases at V and 5 bases at J, leaving 8 bases unmatched. There are 15 residues in the CDR3. CDR1 is ENHRY and CDR2 is SYGVKD in the germline V gene. For the CDR3, the DNA is TGTGCCATCAGTGCCACAGGGGGCGATTTGGAGACCCAGTACTTC. Translated, it gives CAISATGGDLETQYF.

The V and J genes are TRBV20-1 and TRBJ2-5, with D possibly called TRBD1 or TRBD2 (6 bases each). The CDR3 runs to 15 residues. Trimming shortened V by 6 bases and J by 4 bases, and 21 bases separated the two germline ends. Germline V lookup: CDR1 DFQATT, CDR2 SNEGSKA (reference sequence). As DNA, the CDR3 is TGCAGTGCCTGGAGTGTACCGGGGGCGGGAGAGACCCAGTACTTC. This translates into CSAWSVPGAGETQYF.

This clonotype has a count of ten or more. CDR3: CATSGGIDGYTF. For the CDR3, the DNA is TGTGCCACCAGTGGAGGGATCGATGGCTACACCTTC. The rearrangement links TRBV24-1 to TRBJ1-2; unclear D gene. The CDR3 length is 12 residues. V was cut by 5 bases and J by 6 bases, with 9 bases left in between. CDR1 is KGHDR and CDR2 is SFDVKD in the germline V gene.

Remarks on this clonotype: A read error may account for a junction end that differs from germline. The gene calls are TRBV5-1 and TRBJ2-2; TRBD2 matches at 11 bases. Germline V gene sequence: CDR1 SGHRS, CDR2 YFSETQ. CDR3 length: 16 residues. CDR3 nucleotide sequence: TGCGCCAGCAGCCGGAGGGGACTAGCGGATTCTGGGGAGCTGGTTTTT. Protein: CASSRRGLADSGELVF.

This clonotype was detected only a few times. A much larger clone differs by one base, so this may be a read error. The chain uses TRBV24-1 and TRBJ1-1, with no clear D. Germline V gene sequence: CDR1 KGHDR, CDR2 SFDVKD. This CDR3 has 13 residues. Trimming removed 3 bases at V and 4 bases at J, with 8 bases between. CDR3 DNA sequence: TGTGCCACCAGTGATCCCAGGAGCACTGAAGCTTTCTTT. Protein product: CATSDPRSTEAFF.

This clonotype was picked up a small number of times. The V gene is TRBV14, the J gene TRBJ2-2, with D tentatively TRBD2 (6 bases). The V end lost 0 bases, the J end lost 9 bases, and 11 bases lay between the germline ends. CDR3 length equals 14 residues. CDR1 and CDR2 (germline): SGHDN, FVKESK. The CDR3 DNA sequence: TGTGCCAGCAGCCAAGATAGGAGGGAGTGGGAGCTGTTTTTT. Encoded protein: CASSQDRREWELFF.

This clonotype was counted at least ten times. The V gene is TRBV24-1, the J gene TRBJ1-5; perhaps TRBD1 as D (5 bases). Trimming removed 8 bases at V and 7 bases at J, with 20 bases between. This CDR3 region has 15 residues. Germline V gene data show CDR1 as KGHDR and CDR2 as SFDVKD. DNA for the CDR3: TGTGCCACCATCAACAGGTTCGCCCCGAGGCAGCCCCAGCATTTT. Protein product: CATINRFAPRQPQHF.

This clonotype was detected only a few times. The rearrangement links TRBV7-9 to TRBJ2-3; D is possibly TRBD1 or TRBD2 (6 bases each). The CDR3 is 16 residues long. V was pared by 6 bases and J by 5 bases, with 21 bases between. CDR1 SEHNR and CDR2 FQNEAQ come from the germline V gene (reference sequence). The chain's CDR3 is CASRPGGDTLGDTQYF. CDR3 nucleotides: TGTGCCAGCAGGCCCGGGGGCGACACATTGGGAGATACGCAGTATTTT. Full variable domain (missing parts from reference TRBV7-9 and TRBJ2-3): DTGVSQNPRHKITKRGQNVTFRCDPISEHNRLYWYRQTLGQGPEFLTYFQNEAQLEKSRLLSDRFSAERPKGSFSTLEIQRTEQGDSAMYLCASRPGGDTLGDTQYFGPGTRLTVL.

The chain is built from TRBV2 and TRBJ1-2, with TRBD1 as a possible D gene (5 bases). The CDR3 has 15 amino acids. Germline CDR1 SNHLY, CDR2 FYNNEI. The V gene lost 1 base and the J gene lost 2 bases, with 11 bases spanning the gap. CDR3 bases: TGTGCCAGCAGTGAAGGGAGAGGGACCAACTATGGCTACACCTTC. Translation: CASSEGRGTNYGYTF.

The J gene is TRBJ2-2, the V gene TRBV6-5; the D is unclear. V was trimmed by 6 bases and J by 7 bases, leaving 9 bases between them. The CDR3 sequence is 12 residues long. Germline values: CDR1 MNHEY, CDR2 SVGAGI. The CDR3 nucleotides are TGTGCCAGCAGGCCAGGCTTCGGGGAGCTGTTTTTT. Encoded protein: CASRPGFGELFF.

In this sample, this clonotype turned up many times. The genes are TRBV6-1 and TRBJ1-5, with a possible D match to TRBD1 (6 bases). The CDR3 contains 13 residues. V was shortened by 2 bases and J by 7 bases, with 9 bases between the two germline ends. Germline V gene lookup returns CDR1 MNHNS and CDR2 SASEGT. The CDR3: CASSEQQGQPQHF. The CDR3 DNA is TGTGCCAGCAGTGAACAACAGGGCCAGCCCCAGCATTTT.

V and J are TRBV7-9 and TRBJ1-1; 11 positions match TRBD1. This CDR3 contains 17 residues. Germline V lookup: CDR1 SEHNR, CDR2 FQNEAQ (reference sequence). V lost 3 bases, J lost 2 bases, and 8 bases stayed unmatched. The CDR3 region is CASSFGTGGLLNTEAFF. For the CDR3, the DNA is TGTGCCAGCAGCTTTGGGACAGGGGGACTACTAAACACTGAAGCTTTCTTT.

This chain links TRBV7-9 with TRBJ1-5; the match to TRBD1 covers 11 bases. Trimming at V came to 6 bases and at J to 9 bases, leaving 10 bases not matched to a gene. This CDR3 is 15 amino acids long. Germline CDR1 is SEHNR and CDR2 is FQNEAQ (reference sequence). DNA of the CDR3: TGTGCCAGCAGTAAAGGACAGGGGGCGGGTCGGCCCCAGCATTTT. Translated: CASSKGQGAGRPQHF.